This T cell receptor beta chain is from a study of cytomegalovirus exposure and HLA in healthy donors. Study-wide points: As a later analysis revealed, most CMV-associated TCR beta chains appeared HLA-restricted.

For this clone: What it recognizes is unknown.

V was pared by 2 bases and J by 10 bases, with 12 bases between. CDR3 length: 13 residues. The germline CDR1 and CDR2 sequences are SGHAT and FQNNGV. The PCR made use of 60 Vbeta and 13 Jbeta primers. TCRdb keeps only in-frame clones here, not all; method: immunoSEQ multiplex PCR. The sample contains 150,000 to 200,000 clones, more than 9.5% of which appear only once. Sequenced input: PBMCs. The chain joins TRBV11-2 to TRBJ2-1; the D gene is possibly TRBD2 (5 bases). The receptor's source is a man aged 45-65 years in good health and CMV-seropositive. The CDR3 nucleotides read TGTGCCAGCAGCTTAAAGGGTGGCGGGGAGCAGTTCTTC. Its translation is CASSLKGGGEQFF.